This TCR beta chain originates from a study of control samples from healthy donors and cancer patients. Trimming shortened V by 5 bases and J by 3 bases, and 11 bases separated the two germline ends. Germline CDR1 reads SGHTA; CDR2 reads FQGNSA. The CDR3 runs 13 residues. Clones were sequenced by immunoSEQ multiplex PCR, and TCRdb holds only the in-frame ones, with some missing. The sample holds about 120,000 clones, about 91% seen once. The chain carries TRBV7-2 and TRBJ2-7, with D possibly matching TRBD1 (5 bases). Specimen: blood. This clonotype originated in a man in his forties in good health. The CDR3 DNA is TGTGCCAGCAGCCGCGGCAGGGTCTACGAGCAGTACTTC. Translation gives CASSRGRVYEQYF.